This is a list of T cell receptor beta chains from one sample in a study of T cells in localized non-small cell lung cancer. Libraries were prepared by immunoSEQ multiplex PCR; TCRdb keeps only in-frame clonotypes and omits some of them. The data show roughly 16,000 clones, over 75% seen once. Here the sequenced sample was peripheral blood, taken before any cancer treatment. The receptors stem from an older female donor with stage III squamous cell lung carcinoma. The CDR3 runs from the conserved cysteine through the conserved F or W. The order of the fields is CDR3 DNA, CDR3 protein, J gene, clone size, V gene, D gene. A D gene is named only where the DNA matches it firmly. Size tells how often a clone was seen (once, few, many) or the class of an expanded clone, and some rows leave it out.

DNA: TGTGCCAGCAGTTCCCTGGCTAGCGGGGTCCCCGGCGAGCAGTACTTC; CDR3: CASSSLASGVPGEQYF; J: TRBJ2-7; size: NA; V: TRBV6-5; D: TRBD2
DNA: TGTGCCAGCTCCCGATCTAGCGGGACAGACGAGCAGTACTTC; CDR3: CASSRSSGTDEQYF; J: TRBJ2-7; size: NA; V: TRBV18; D: TRBD2
DNA: TGTGCCAGTAAAAAGGGAGACATTGGACAGGGATCCTACGAGCAGTACTTC; CDR3: CASKKGDIGQGSYEQYF; J: TRBJ2-7; size: NA; V: TRBV19; D: TRBD1
DNA: TGTGCCGCCAGCGAGTATTCAGGGGGTGAAGCTTTCTTT; CDR3: CAASEYSGGEAFF; J: TRBJ1-1; size: NA; V: TRBV6-1; D: TRBD1
DNA: TGTGCCAGCAGCTCCCGGACCGGGGAGCTGTTTTTT; CDR3: CASSSRTGELFF; J: TRBJ2-2; size: NA; V: TRBV9; D: NA
DNA: TGTGCCAGCAGCTCGCTAGCGGGGGGATCCTACGAGCAGTACTTC; CDR3: CASSSLAGGSYEQYF; J: TRBJ2-7; size: NA; V: TRBV7-6; D: TRBD2
DNA: TGTGCCAGCAGCTTAGCGACAGATGGCTACACCTTC; CDR3: CASSLATDGYTF; J: TRBJ1-2; size: few; V: TRBV7-9; D: NA
DNA: TGTGCCAGCAGCTTAGAAGGCCTCCCCAGCTCTGGGGCCAACGTCCTGACTTTC; CDR3: CASSLEGLPSSGANVLTF; J: TRBJ2-6; size: NA; V: TRBV7-9; D: NA
DNA: TGTGCCAGCAGCGACAAGGGAAGGGGGAGAGGGGTAGATACGCAGTATTTT; CDR3: CASSDKGRGRGVDTQYF; J: TRBJ2-3; size: NA; V: TRBV4-2; D: NA
DNA: TGTGCCAGCAGCTTTCGGGACAAACTCCCTGAAAAACTGTTTTTT; CDR3: CASSFRDKLPEKLFF; J: TRBJ1-4; size: NA; V: TRBV5-4; D: NA
DNA: TGTGCCAGCAGCCCCGGGACTAGCGGCGGGGAGCTGTTTTTT; CDR3: CASSPGTSGGELFF; J: TRBJ2-2; size: NA; V: TRBV9; D: TRBD2
DNA: TGTGCCAGCAGCCGTTTGGGGACAGGCTCCTACAATGAGCAGTTCTTC; CDR3: CASSRLGTGSYNEQFF; J: TRBJ2-1; size: NA; V: TRBV28; D: TRBD1
DNA: TGTGCCAGCAGCCTCAGTTGGACTAGCGGGAGTTCCGGGCGGTTCTACGAGCAGTACTTC; CDR3: CASSLSWTSGSSGRFYEQYF; J: TRBJ2-7; size: NA; V: TRBV7-8; D: TRBD2
DNA: TGTGCCAGCAGCTCAAGAAGGACTAGCGGGACCACCCGATGGGGGGAGACCCAGTACTTC; CDR3: CASSSRRTSGTTRWGETQYF; J: TRBJ2-5; size: NA; V: TRBV2; D: TRBD2
DNA: TGTGCCTGGACCCCGGGACTAGCGGGGACCCACCAAGAGACCCAGTACTTC; CDR3: CAWTPGLAGTHQETQYF; J: TRBJ2-5; size: NA; V: TRBV30; D: TRBD2
DNA: TGTGCCAGCATACGGGGGGCCAGTCACCAAGAGACCCAGTACTTC; CDR3: CASIRGASHQETQYF; J: TRBJ2-5; size: NA; V: TRBV28; D: NA
DNA: TGTGCCAGCAGCTTAACGTCGGGGAACACTGAAGCTTTCTTT; CDR3: CASSLTSGNTEAFF; J: TRBJ1-1; size: once; V: TRBV7-3; D: NA
DNA: TGTGCCAGCAGTGCCACAGGGGGCGCAGGGTTTAACTATGGCTACACCTTC; CDR3: CASSATGGAGFNYGYTF; J: TRBJ1-2; size: NA; V: TRBV6-1; D: TRBD1
DNA: TGTGCCAGCAGCGGACTAGCGCGGGAGACCCAGTACTTC; CDR3: CASSGLARETQYF; J: TRBJ2-5; size: NA; V: TRBV7-2; D: TRBD2
DNA: TGTGCCAGCACCAAAATCCGGGACTCCGCCTACGAGCAGTACTTC; CDR3: CASTKIRDSAYEQYF; J: TRBJ2-7; size: NA; V: TRBV11-2; D: NA
DNA: TGTGCCAGCGGGGCGGGGGGTAACACCGGGGAGCTGTTTTTT; CDR3: CASGAGGNTGELFF; J: TRBJ2-2; size: NA; V: TRBV27; D: TRBD2
DNA: TGTGCCAGACGAAGACGACGGGACAGGGGGCCCTACGAGCAGTACTTC; CDR3: CARRRRRDRGPYEQYF; J: TRBJ2-7; size: once; V: TRBV6-6; D: TRBD1
DNA: TGTGCCAGCAGTGAAAGGTTGCGGGAAACGCGGTATGAGCAGTTCTTC; CDR3: CASSERLRETRYEQFF; J: TRBJ2-1; size: NA; V: TRBV6-1; D: NA
DNA: TGTGCCACCAGCAGAGAAGAAGGGGATGGCTACACCTTC; CDR3: CATSREEGDGYTF; J: TRBJ1-2; size: few; V: TRBV15; D: NA
DNA: TGTGCCAGCAGCGCACAGGGGACGATGAACACTGAAGCTTTCTTT; CDR3: CASSAQGTMNTEAFF; J: TRBJ1-1; size: NA; V: TRBV11-2; D: TRBD1
DNA: TGTGCCAGCAGCCAAGATCGACAGGGAAGGGAAGCTTTCTTT; CDR3: CASSQDRQGREAFF; J: TRBJ1-1; size: NA; V: TRBV4-2; D: TRBD1
DNA: TGTGCCAGTAGTATCTGGAGGGAAGAAGGCACTGAAGCTTTCTTT; CDR3: CASSIWREEGTEAFF; J: TRBJ1-1; size: NA; V: TRBV19; D: NA
DNA: TGTGCCAGCAGTTCTACGTACTCTAGGGACGAGCAGTACTTC; CDR3: CASSSTYSRDEQYF; J: TRBJ2-7; size: NA; V: TRBV27; D: NA
DNA: TGTGCCAGCAGCTTACACAAGGGGAACACTGAAGCTTTCTTT; CDR3: CASSLHKGNTEAFF; J: TRBJ1-1; size: NA; V: TRBV7-9; D: NA